Listed below are T cell receptor beta chains from one sample, sequenced in a study of blood T cell repertoires in COVID-19. Profiled with immunoSEQ multiplex PCR; TCRdb holds only in-frame clones, not every one. The table lists about 150,000 clones, about four fifths of them singletons, with roughly 0.56% in the top ten. Input material: peripheral blood. Receptor source: a man aged 55 to 70 with acute or convalescent COVID-19. The CDR3 runs from the conserved cysteine through the conserved F or W. Each record gives: J gene, CDR3 length, V gene, CDR3 protein.

>TRBJ1-2|14|TRBV5-6
CASSLVGQGYGYTF
>TRBJ2-2|15|TRBV9
CASSVVGQGAGELFF
>TRBJ2-2|16|TRBV5-4
CASSPGRGANTGELFF
>TRBJ1-1|16|TRBV5-1
CASSPGTGLRNTEAFF
>TRBJ1-1|14|TRBV25-1
CASSDPRVNTEAFF
>TRBJ1-5|15|TRBV19
CASSIANRGNQPQHF
>TRBJ2-1|15|TRBV20-1
CSASALAGIYNEQFF
>TRBJ1-2|13|TRBV28
CASTSGGDYGYTF
>TRBJ2-7|13|TRBV18
CASARASHYEQYF
>TRBJ2-7|16|TRBV7-9
CASSGRDRGLTYEQYF
>TRBJ1-4|13|TRBV6-5
CASSSDRYEKLFF
>TRBJ1-2|14|TRBV6-5
CASSEWGTSYGYTF
>TRBJ1-1|11|TRBV29-1
CSVGALTEAFF
>TRBJ1-1|16|TRBV5-1
CASSFTRTGPNTEAFF
>TRBJ2-7|15|TRBV19
CASRREGKSSYEQYF
>TRBJ2-1|16|TRBV6-4
CASSDFGGRSYNEQFF
>TRBJ1-3|18|TRBV7-2
CASSVRFQGTGRVDTIYF
>TRBJ2-4|11|TRBV28
CASYGGNIQYF
>TRBJ2-1|15|TRBV5-4
CASSRSGGAGNEQFF
>TRBJ2-5|17|TRBV7-2
CASSWLVRPAGLETQYF
>TRBJ1-4|16|TRBV2
CASNEGADRTFEKLFF
>TRBJ2-1|14|TRBV19
CASSIQGNLNEQFF
>TRBJ1-6|14|TRBV27
CASSLVRGRSPLHF
>TRBJ1-1|13|TRBV6-5
CASSTRVGTEAFF
>TRBJ2-5|13|TRBV3-1/TRBV3-2
CASSQEGGGTQYF
>TRBJ1-2|14|TRBV5-6
CASSLASRDYGYTF
>TRBJ1-2|17|TRBV21-1
CASSKSSLDRAGYGYTF
>TRBJ2-1|15|TRBV28
CATGGGPSSYNEQFF
>TRBJ1-6|14|TRBV9
CASSGTGVGSPLHF
>TRBJ1-6|13|TRBV9
CASSVGDTSPLHF
>TRBJ1-3|16|TRBV6-5
CASSYTKPSSGNTIYF
>TRBJ1-2|15|TRBV28
CASSLRHGGVYGYTF
>TRBJ2-7|16|TRBV27
CASSSPFSQGADEQYF
>TRBJ1-2|14|TRBV7-9
CASSSRDTNYGYTF
>TRBJ1-5|15|TRBV6-5
CASSQQDNSNQPQHF
>TRBJ2-1|13|TRBV12-3/TRBV12-4
CASRTSADNEQFF
>TRBJ1-5|16|TRBV9
CASSVGQGGGNQPQHF
>TRBJ2-2|14|TRBV30
CAWNSGTNTGELFF
>TRBJ2-1|18|TRBV9
CASSARPEGVRLDNEQFF
>TRBJ1-1|12|TRBV19
CASSIAGGHAFF
>TRBJ2-7|15|TRBV28
CASSPGTSQSYEQYF
>TRBJ1-5|13|TRBV12-3/TRBV12-4
CASSRDSYQPQHF
>TRBJ1-3|16|TRBV7-2
CASSQPGRTGLDTIYF
>TRBJ2-3|17|TRBV7-2
CASSFRGAGVSTDTQYF